The T cell receptor beta chain under discussion was sequenced for a study of blood T cell repertoires in COVID-19. The overall study: PBMCs, B-cell-depleted T cells, or T cells were the source of the cDNA or gDNA that made up the material.

Recovery among Cohort 3 donors was established by two negative PCRs, clearance, or symptom resolution. Sequencing used immunoSEQ multiplex PCR; TCRdb keeps in-frame clones, though not all of them. The sample contains 220,000 or so clones, around 83% of which appear only once. This CDR3 spans 14 amino acids. Germline V gives CDR1 SGHRS, CDR2 YFSETQ. V lost 0 bases to trimming and J lost 6 bases, with 10 bases between them. This sequence was found in a woman in her thirties or forties who had recovered from COVID-19. This chain uses TRBV5-1 with TRBJ2-1, with D possibly being TRBD2 (7 bases). The specimen sequenced was PBMCs or T cells enriched from blood (not recorded which). The CDR3 protein is CASSLEGGLNEQFF. CDR3 DNA: TGCGCCAGCAGCTTGGAGGGGGGGCTCAATGAGCAGTTCTTC. Full variable domain (outside the CDR3, taken from reference TRBV5-1 and TRBJ2-1): KAGVTQTPRYLIKTRGQQVTLSCSPISGHRSVSWYQQTPGQGLQFLFEYFSETQRNKGNFPGRFSGRQFSNSRSEMNVSTLELGDSALYLCASSLEGGLNEQFFGPGTRLTVL.